This T cell receptor beta chain originates from a study of T cell repertoires in cytomegalovirus infection. Study as a whole: Through public TCR beta signatures, both CMV infection and matching HLA type were indicated.

Study-wide points: Identification of carriers of CMV plus the relevant HLA was achieved through cumulative public TCR beta family frequency. HLA-C-restricted CMV-specific TCR beta clonotypes prevailed in the ex vivo response.

TCRdb passed the reads through MiXCR, listing each CDR3 protein once. The sample includes 150,000 to 200,000 distinct CDR3 sequences, roughly 14% of them seen just once. With respect to this clonotype: Its antigen remains unidentified.

CDR1 and CDR2 from the germline V gene are MDHEN and SYDVKM. The CDR3 consists of 13 residues. V lost 6 bases and J lost 3, with 12 bases in between. The chain couples TRBV28 to TRBJ2-7, with D possibly TRBD2 on 6 matching bases. This receptor was taken from a human donor in good health (CMV status not recorded). Some clones in this sample may be carry-over from other donors' samples. Input material: PBMCs. In nucleotides, the CDR3 is TGTGCCAGCAGCGGGGACTTACGCTACGAGCAGTACTTC. Translated, it gives CASSGDLRYEQYF.